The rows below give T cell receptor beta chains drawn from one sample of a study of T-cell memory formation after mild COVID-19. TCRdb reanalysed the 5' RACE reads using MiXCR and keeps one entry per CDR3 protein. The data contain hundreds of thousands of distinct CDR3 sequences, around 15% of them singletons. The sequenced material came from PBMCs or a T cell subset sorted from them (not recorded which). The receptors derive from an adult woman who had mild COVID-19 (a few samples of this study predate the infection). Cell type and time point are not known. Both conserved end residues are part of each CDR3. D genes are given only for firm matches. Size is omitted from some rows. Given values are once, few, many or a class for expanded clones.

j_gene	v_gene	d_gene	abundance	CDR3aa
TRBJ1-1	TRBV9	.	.	CASSVGTAKAFF
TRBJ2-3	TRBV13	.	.	CASSPTRVGDTQYF
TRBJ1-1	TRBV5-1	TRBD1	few	CASSLASGGVFRNTEAFF
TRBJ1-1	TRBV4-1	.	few	CASSQVGGEAFF
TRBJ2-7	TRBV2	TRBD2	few	CASSKGLADSYEQYF
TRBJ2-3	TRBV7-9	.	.	CASSKTDTPDTQYF
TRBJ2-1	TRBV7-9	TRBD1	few	CASSLAGQGAYNEQFF
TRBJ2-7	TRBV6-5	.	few	CASSQSGGGFYEQYF
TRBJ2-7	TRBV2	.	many	CAVGGNYEQYF
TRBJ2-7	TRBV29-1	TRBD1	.	CSVAGTGLYEQYF
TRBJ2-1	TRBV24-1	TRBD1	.	CATSDGTAAYNEQFF
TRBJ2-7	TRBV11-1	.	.	CASSLKSYEQYF
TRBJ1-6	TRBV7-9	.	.	CASSLRGGDDSPLHF
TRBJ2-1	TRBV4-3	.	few	CASSPQLDNEQFF
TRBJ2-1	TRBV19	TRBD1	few	CASSSRTGFYNEQFF
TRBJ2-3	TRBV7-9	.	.	CASSRDSSTDTQYF
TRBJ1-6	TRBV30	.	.	CAWRSLLTAYNSPLHF
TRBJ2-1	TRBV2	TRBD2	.	CASSGTTYNEQFF
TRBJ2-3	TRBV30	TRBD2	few	CAWTLGRTSGTDTQYF
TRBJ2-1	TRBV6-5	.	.	CASSYSSGTYKGEQFF
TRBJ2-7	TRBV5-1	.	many	CASSYVGEGSEQYF